This T cell receptor (beta chain) was recovered during a study of T cell repertoires in cytomegalovirus infection. The overall study: Indications came from public TCR beta signatures; they pointed to CMV infection and to a matching HLA type.

This CDR3 is 10 amino acids long. V was trimmed by 10 bases and J by 5 bases, leaving 9 bases between them. Germline V lookup: CDR1 MNHNS, CDR2 SASEGT. TCRdb re-called the reads with MiXCR, one entry per CDR3 protein. This sample has roughly 600,000 distinct CDR3 sequences; 20% to 25% occur once, and the top ten carry roughly 8%. This clonotype was seen a few times. This clonotype was obtained from a human donor in good health (CMV status not recorded). Some clones in this sample may be carry-over from other donors' samples. Source material: CD8+ T cells from PBMCs. The chain is built from TRBV6-1 and TRBJ2-7; D might be TRBD1 (5 bases). This chain's CDR3 is CATETDEQYF. The CDR3 DNA reads as TGTGCCACCGAGACAGACGAGCAGTACTTC.